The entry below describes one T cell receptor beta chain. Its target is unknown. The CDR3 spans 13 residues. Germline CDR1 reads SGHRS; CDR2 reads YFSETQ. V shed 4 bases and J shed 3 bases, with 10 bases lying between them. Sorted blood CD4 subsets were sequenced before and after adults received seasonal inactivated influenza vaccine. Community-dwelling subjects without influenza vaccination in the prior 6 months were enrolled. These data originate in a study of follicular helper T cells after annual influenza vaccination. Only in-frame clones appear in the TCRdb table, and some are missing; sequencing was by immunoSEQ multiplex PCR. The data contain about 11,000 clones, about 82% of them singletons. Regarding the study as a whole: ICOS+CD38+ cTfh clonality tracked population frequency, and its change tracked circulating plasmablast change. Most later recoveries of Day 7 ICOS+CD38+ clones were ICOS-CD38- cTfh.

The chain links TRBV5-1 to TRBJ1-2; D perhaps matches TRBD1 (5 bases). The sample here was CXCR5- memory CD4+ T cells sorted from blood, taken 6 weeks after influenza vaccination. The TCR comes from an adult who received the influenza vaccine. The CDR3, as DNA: TGCGCCAGCAGCCCCGACAGATACTATGGCTACACCTTC. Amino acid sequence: CASSPDRYYGYTF.